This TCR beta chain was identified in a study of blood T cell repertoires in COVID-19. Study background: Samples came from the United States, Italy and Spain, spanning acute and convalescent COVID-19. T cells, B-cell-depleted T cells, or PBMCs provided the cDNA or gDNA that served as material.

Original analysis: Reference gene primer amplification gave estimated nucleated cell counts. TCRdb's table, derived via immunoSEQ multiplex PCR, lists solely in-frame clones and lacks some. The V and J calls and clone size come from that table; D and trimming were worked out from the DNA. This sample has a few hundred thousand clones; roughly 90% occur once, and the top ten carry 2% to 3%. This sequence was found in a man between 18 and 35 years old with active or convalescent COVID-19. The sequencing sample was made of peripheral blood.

Here the CDR3 DNA reads TGTGCCAGTAAGCGAGGACTTGCAACTAATGAAAAACTGTTTTTT. This sequence encodes CASKRGLATNEKLFF. The chain couples TRBV19 to TRBJ1-4; D is undetermined. The CDR3 has 15 amino acids. CDR1 and CDR2 (germline): LNHDA, SQIVND (reference sequence). V was trimmed by 7 bases and J by 0 bases, leaving 12 bases between them.